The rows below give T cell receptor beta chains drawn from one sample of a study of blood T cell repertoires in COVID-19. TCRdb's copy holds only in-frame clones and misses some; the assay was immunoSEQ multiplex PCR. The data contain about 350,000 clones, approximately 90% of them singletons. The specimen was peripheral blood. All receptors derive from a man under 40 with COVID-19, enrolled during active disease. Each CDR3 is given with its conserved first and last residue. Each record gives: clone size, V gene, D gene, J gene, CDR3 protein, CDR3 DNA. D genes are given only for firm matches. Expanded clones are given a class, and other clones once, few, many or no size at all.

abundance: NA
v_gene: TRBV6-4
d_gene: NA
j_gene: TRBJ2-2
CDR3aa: CASFWYGEVDTGELFF
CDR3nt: TGTGCCAGCTTCTGGTACGGGGAGGTGGACACCGGGGAGCTGTTTTTT

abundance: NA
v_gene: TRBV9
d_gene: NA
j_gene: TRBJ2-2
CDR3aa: CASSANIGGTANTGELFF
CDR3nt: TGTGCCAGCAGCGCGAATATCGGCGGGACAGCGAACACCGGGGAGCTGTTTTTT

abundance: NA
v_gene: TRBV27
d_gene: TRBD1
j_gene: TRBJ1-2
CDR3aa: CASSLSFLGTGVTYGYTF
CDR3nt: TGTGCCAGCAGTTTATCCTTCCTAGGGACAGGGGTTACCTATGGCTACACCTTC

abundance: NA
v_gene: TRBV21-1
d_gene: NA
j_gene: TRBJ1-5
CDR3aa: CASSKVGRGLLYSNQPQHF
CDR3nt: TGTGCCAGCAGCAAAGTCGGCAGGGGGCTCCTATATAGCAATCAGCCCCAGCATTTT

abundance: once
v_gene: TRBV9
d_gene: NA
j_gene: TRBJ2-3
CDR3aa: CASSVESQGMGSDTQYF
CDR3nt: TGTGCCAGCAGCGTAGAATCTCAGGGGATGGGGTCAGATACGCAGTATTTT

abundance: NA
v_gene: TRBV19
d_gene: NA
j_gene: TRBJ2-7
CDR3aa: CASSSQGGWSSYEQYF
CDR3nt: TGTGCCAGTAGTTCCCAAGGGGGTTGGAGCTCCTACGAGCAGTACTTC

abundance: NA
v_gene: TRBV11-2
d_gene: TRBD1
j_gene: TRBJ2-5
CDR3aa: CASSLGDRVQETQYF
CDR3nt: TGTGCCAGCAGCTTAGGGGACAGGGTTCAAGAGACCCAGTACTTC

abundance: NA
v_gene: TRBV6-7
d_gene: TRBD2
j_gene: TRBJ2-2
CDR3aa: CAGLPLAGGPLFF
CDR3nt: TGTGCCGGACTACCATTAGCGGGGGGGCCTTTGTTTTTT

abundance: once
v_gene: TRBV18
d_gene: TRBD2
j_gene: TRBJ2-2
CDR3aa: CASSPGLAGGSNTGELFF
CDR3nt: TGTGCCAGCTCACCCGGACTAGCGGGGGGTTCGAACACCGGGGAGCTGTTTTTT

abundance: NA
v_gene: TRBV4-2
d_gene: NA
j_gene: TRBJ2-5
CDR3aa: CASSQEAGQETQYF
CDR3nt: TGTGCCAGCAGCCAAGAGGCAGGTCAAGAGACCCAGTACTTC

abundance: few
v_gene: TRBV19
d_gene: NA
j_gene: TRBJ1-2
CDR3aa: CASSTSGVRSYTF
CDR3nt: TGTGCCAGTAGTACTTCAGGGGTACGGAGCTACACCTTC

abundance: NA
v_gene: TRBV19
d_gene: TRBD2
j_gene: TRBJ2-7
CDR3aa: CASSIASGTYEQYF
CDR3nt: TGTGCCAGTAGTATCGCTAGCGGGACCTACGAGCAGTACTTC

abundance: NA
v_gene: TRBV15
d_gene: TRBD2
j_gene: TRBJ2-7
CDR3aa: CATSSGASGRTYEQYF
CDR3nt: TGTGCCACCAGCAGTGGTGCTAGCGGGAGGACCTACGAGCAGTACTTC

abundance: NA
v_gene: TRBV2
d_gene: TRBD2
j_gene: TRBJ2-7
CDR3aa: CASKVSGLASF
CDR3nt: TGTGCCAGCAAAGTTTCAGGACTAGCTTCATTC

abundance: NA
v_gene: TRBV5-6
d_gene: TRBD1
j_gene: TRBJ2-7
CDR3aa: CASSNPGQVYEQYF
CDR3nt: TGTGCCAGCAGTAACCCAGGACAGGTCTACGAGCAGTACTTC

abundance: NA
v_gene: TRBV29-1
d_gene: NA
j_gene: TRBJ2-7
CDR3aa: CSGGSSYEQYF
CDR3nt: TGCAGCGGCGGGTCCTCCTACGAGCAGTACTTC

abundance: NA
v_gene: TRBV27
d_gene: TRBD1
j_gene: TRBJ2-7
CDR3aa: CASSFRDRGGEQYF
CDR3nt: TGTGCCAGCAGTTTCCGGGACAGGGGAGGCGAGCAGTACTTC

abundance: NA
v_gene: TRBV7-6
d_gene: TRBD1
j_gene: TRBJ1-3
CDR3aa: CASSSGTGGYGNTIYF
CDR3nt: TGTGCCAGCAGCTCTGGGACAGGGGGTTATGGAAACACCATATATTTT

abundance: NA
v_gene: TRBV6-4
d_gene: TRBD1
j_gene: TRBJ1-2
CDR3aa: CASRGTGDVGYTF
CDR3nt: TGTGCCAGCAGAGGGACAGGAGATGTCGGCTACACCTTC

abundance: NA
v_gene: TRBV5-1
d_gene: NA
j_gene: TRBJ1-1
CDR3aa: CASSMRHDTEAFF
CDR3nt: TGCGCCAGCAGCATGCGACACGACACTGAAGCTTTCTTT

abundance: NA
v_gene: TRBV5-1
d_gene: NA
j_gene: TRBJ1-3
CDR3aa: CASSRGSSGNTIYF
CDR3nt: TGCGCCAGCAGCCGCGGGAGCTCTGGAAACACCATATATTTT

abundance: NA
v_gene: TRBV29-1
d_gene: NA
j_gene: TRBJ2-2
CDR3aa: CSVVGGSGELFF
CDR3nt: TGCAGCGTTGTGGGCGGGTCCGGGGAGCTGTTTTTT

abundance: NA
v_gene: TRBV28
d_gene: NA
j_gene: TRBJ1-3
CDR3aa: CASSIDTVSGNTIYF
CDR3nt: TGTGCCAGCAGTATCGACACGGTCTCTGGAAACACCATATATTTT

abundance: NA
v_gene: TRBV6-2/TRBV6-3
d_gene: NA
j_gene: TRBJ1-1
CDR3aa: CASSFLLNTEAFF
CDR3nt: TGTGCCAGCAGCTTCCTATTGAACACTGAAGCTTTCTTT

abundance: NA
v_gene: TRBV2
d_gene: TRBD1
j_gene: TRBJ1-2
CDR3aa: CASSRTGPGYTF
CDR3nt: TGTGCCAGCAGTCGGACAGGCCCTGGCTACACCTTC

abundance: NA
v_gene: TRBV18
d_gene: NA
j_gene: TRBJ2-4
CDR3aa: CASSRTTGREAKNIQYF
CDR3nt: TGTGCCAGCTCTCGAACCACCGGTCGGGAAGCCAAAAACATTCAGTACTTC

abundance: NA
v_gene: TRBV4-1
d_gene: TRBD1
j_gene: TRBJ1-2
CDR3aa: CASSPTGQGLFYGYTF
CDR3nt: TGCGCCAGCAGCCCGACCGGACAGGGACTTTTTTATGGCTACACCTTC

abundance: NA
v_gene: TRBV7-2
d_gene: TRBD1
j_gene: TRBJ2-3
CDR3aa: CASSPGQHTDTQYF
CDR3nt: TGTGCCAGCAGCCCGGGACAGCACACAGATACGCAGTATTTT

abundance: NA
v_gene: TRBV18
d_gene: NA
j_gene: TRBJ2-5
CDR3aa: CASFSGGTETQYF
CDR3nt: TGTGCCAGCTTCTCAGGGGGGACGGAGACCCAGTACTTC

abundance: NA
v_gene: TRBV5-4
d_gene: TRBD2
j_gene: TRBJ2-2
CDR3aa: CASSLSGLAGIYTGELFF
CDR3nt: TGTGCCAGCAGCTTGTCGGGGCTAGCGGGAATATACACCGGGGAGCTGTTTTTT

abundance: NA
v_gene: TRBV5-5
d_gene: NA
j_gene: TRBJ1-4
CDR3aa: CASSSTAGNEKLFF
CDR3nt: TGTGCCAGCAGCTCAACGGCAGGGAATGAAAAACTGTTTTTT

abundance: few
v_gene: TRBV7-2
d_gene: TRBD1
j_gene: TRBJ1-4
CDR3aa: CASSLEGQGREKLFF
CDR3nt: TGTGCCAGCAGCTTAGAGGGACAGGGACGGGAAAAACTGTTTTTT

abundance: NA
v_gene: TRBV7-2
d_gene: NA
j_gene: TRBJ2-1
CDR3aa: CASSLVPSPSYNEQFF
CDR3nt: TGTGCCAGCAGCTTAGTACCTAGCCCTTCCTACAATGAGCAGTTCTTC

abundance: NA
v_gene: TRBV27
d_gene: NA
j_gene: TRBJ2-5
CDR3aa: CASKPHPGQETQYF
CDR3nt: TGTGCCAGCAAACCCCACCCAGGGCAAGAGACCCAGTACTTC

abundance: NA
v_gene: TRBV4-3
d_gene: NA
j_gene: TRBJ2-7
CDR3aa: CASSQLVSGEQYF
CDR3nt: TGCGCCAGCAGCCAACTTGTATCGGGCGAGCAGTACTTC